This T cell receptor beta chain was captured in a study of shared clonotypes between healthy human individuals (dated by TCRdb to the early 2020s). Turning to the overall study: A couple of women and a few men aged 18 to 49 years were included in the cohort. For each donor, CD4 naive and CD4 memory were each given three plates, CD8 naive was given two plates, and CD8 memory was given one plate. The study deeply sequenced blood TCR repertoires of five healthy adults to estimate repertoire size and the extent of clonotype sharing between individuals. To increase sequencing depth and limit assay-specific biases, different laboratories used diverse techniques to prepare libraries and sequence TCR repertoires. Between about 0.8 and 9 billion PBMCs per donor were obtained by leukapheresis.

Using the deep immunoSEQ assay, TCR CDR3 regions were amplified from genomic DNA by multiplex PCR. Genomic DNA extracted from each cell subset was distributed evenly over all wells of several immunoSEQ 96-well plates, and each plate served as one replicate. For sorted subsets, around 200 ng genomic DNA, equal to about 30,000 T cell genomes, was loaded into each replicate PCR. Purified libraries were measured with a Qubit 3.0 fluorometer, size-checked on a Bioanalyzer 2100, and measured again with the KAPA Library Quantification kit. Every immunoSEQ 96-well plate was sequenced on a dedicated single-read 150-cycle Illumina NextSeq 550 flow cell. The paper's processing steps were these. The immunoSEQ output contained only junctional sequences without quality scores, so filtering could not match that applied to full-length reads. Sequences were annotated with PyIR, a Python wrapper for IgBLAST v1.9, and V/J genes and CDR3 were assigned using IMGT germline references. Any read was removed if the V/J assignment was weak (E-value above 1e-6), the CDR3 was missing, or the read contained stop codons, out-of-frame junctions, or ambiguous translated residues. V3J clonotypes were defined as sequences sharing an identical inferred V gene, J gene, and CDR3 amino acid sequence. Percentage overlap between repertoires was computed as shared unique clonotypes divided by the size of the smaller repertoire. Richness of each repertoire was evaluated using RTK rarefaction, the Chao1 estimator, and Recon v2.1 estimates of unobserved clonotypes. OLGA was used to compute generation probabilities for all TCRbeta clonotypes that the gDNA method yielded from a few donors. The table was pulled from immuneACCESS by TCRdb, which kept in-frame rearrangements only. Such tables lose some clones; where checked, under half of the loss comes from unresolved V genes, and the rest has no known cause. V and J calls and clone size are given by that table; D and trimming were obtained from the DNA. Here the sample has roughly 2.1 million clones; roughly 91% occur a single time. About 1.8% of the sample rests with the top ten.

As for this clone: There is no known antigen for this receptor. No base-level quality is on record; no much larger clone is a single base apart.

Broader findings and caveats from the paper: Compared with non-shared clonotypes, clonotypes shared by all four sorted-subset donors had higher generation probabilities. Because the study included only a small number of donors, the genetic and exposure-history diversity represented was limited. Sampling was restricted to blood, and TCR repertoires in tissues likely differ from the TCR repertoires found in blood. Estimated clonotype richness was generally larger for naive than for memory subsets. Rarefaction of sorted-subset datasets indicated incomplete sequencing despite the large sequencing depth. Pairwise subsampling indicated that sequencing depth was expected to affect the degree of clonotype sharing among donors. Roughly 5.2% of naive CD4, roughly 3.5% of naive CD8, approximately 2% of memory CD4, and over 0.35% of memory CD8 clonotypes were shared across several donors.

CD8 naive samples were obtained by positive selection for CCR7 among CD45RO-negative cells, yielding a CD45RA+CCR7+ population from which TemRA cells were excluded. The donors were healthy, HIV-negative adults who had no recently reported acute infections or vaccinations. Every donor was a Caucasian adult residing in Nashville, Tennessee, USA. Blood was collected by leukapheresis, and PBMCs were isolated by Ficoll-Histopaque density gradient centrifugation and then cryopreserved in liquid nitrogen vapor phase. Analytical flow cytometry was used to check the purity and quantity of every magnetically sorted T cell population. From each sorted fraction, genomic DNA was isolated and quantified by UV absorbance on a Nanodrop 2000c. Germline trimming amounts to 4 bases on V and 3 bases on J, with 6 as the count of junction bases outside the gene matches. Reading the germline V gene (reference sequence) gives CDR1 MNHEY and CDR2 SMNVEV. The CDR3 spans 16 residues, from the cysteine through the phenylalanine. Kept here is only the CDR3 DNA, which spans 48 bases and is read in frame from base 1.

The receptor was isolated from a young man in good health. Some clones in this sample may be carry-over from other donors' samples. The chain is encoded by TRBV27 joined to TRBJ2-1, with 10 middle bases fitting TRBD1. Specimen: naive CD8+ T cells from PBMCs. What this sample's cell subset or site label stands for: CD45RA+CCR7+. Here the CDR3 is given as CASSSQDRGGYNEQFF. The sequence in DNA is TGTGCCAGCAGTTCCCAGGACAGGGGGGGCTACAATGAGCAGTTCTTC.